This record covers a single T cell receptor beta chain. These data come from a study of technical replicates of blood from a handful of donors. CDR3 length equals 15 residues. Trimming left V 0 bases short and J 6 bases short, with 12 bases between. Germline V gives CDR1 SGHTA, CDR2 FQGNSA. Profiled with immunoSEQ multiplex PCR; TCRdb holds only in-frame clones, not every one. This table holds about 80,000 clones, around 92% found once. The sequence derives from a human donor in good health. The chain joins TRBV7-2 to TRBJ1-5; possibly TRBD1 for D (6 bases). The sequencing sample was made of T cells isolated from PBMCs. Here the CDR3 DNA reads TGTGCCAGCAGCTTAGCCGGGGGCGGGGGTCAGCCCCAGCATTTT. Translated: CASSLAGGGGQPQHF.